The present TCR beta chain was sequenced within a study of T cells expressing NK-cell markers. About the study: The sequencing cohort of eight donors included seven HCMV-seropositive individuals and one seronegative individual. Whole-study findings and limits: Dominant NKG2C+ clonotype frequencies of roughly 1.0-7.5% of CD8+ T cells were measured in over 5 donors. Several donors likewise had their CD3+CD56-NKG2C+ fraction led by these clonotypes.

5'RACE template switching with UMIs generated TCR beta cDNA. TCRdb derives one entry per CDR3 protein from the 5' RACE reads, leaving out DNA. In all, the sample yields 160,000 or so distinct CDR3 sequences. Comments on this clonotype: Its antigen is unidentified.

This CDR3 comprises 14 residues. The germline CDR1 and CDR2 sequences are KGHDR and SFDVKD. The sequence came from a woman between 18 and 75 years old in good health. Sequenced: blood T cells: a sorted CD56 or NKG2C T cell subset, CD4+ or CD8+ T cells, or bulk PBMC T cells (not recorded which). The chain couples TRBV24-1 to TRBJ2-5; checking the TCRdb D call of TRBD2 is not possible without DNA. The CDR3 here is CATSDPSRPETQYF.